The 9 T cell receptor beta chains below all came from one sample that was sequenced in a study of blood T cell repertoires in COVID-19. Profiling relied on immunoSEQ multiplex PCR, and the TCRdb table lists in-frame clones only, not all of them. The sample consists of more than 45,000 clones, about 83% of them appearing once. Sequenced input: peripheral blood. The receptors were gathered from a woman between 55 and 75 years old with COVID-19, enrolled during active disease.

This clone came up a few times. The V call is TRBV7-9, the J call TRBJ2-1, with 14 bases fitting TRBD2. Trimming cost V 5 bases and J 7 bases; bases outside gene matches: 13. This CDR3 has 18 residues. Germline lookup yields CDR1 SEHNR and CDR2 FQNEAQ (reference sequence). The CDR3 DNA is TGTGCCAGCAGCGGAAGGACTAGCGGGAGGCCCCGTGTTAATGAGCAGTTCTTC. Its protein is CASSGRTSGRPRVNEQFF. The full variable domain, with the rest looked up from reference TRBV7-9 and TRBJ2-1, is DTGVSQNPRHKITKRGQNVTFRCDPISEHNRLYWYRQTLGQGPEFLTYFQNEAQLEKSRLLSDRFSAERPKGSFSTLEIQRTEQGDSAMYLCASSGRTSGRPRVNEQFFGPGTRLTVL.

The J gene is TRBJ1-6, the V gene TRBV6-5; 7 bases align to TRBD1. V lost 10 bases and J lost 10; bases outside the gene matches: 7. The CDR3 runs 12 residues. The V gene's germline CDR1 is MNHEY and CDR2 SVGAGI. In nucleotides, the CDR3 is TGTGCCACCAGACAGGGCCAGTCACCCCTCCACTTT. This encodes CATRQGQSPLHF.

V and J are TRBV3-1 (or the pseudogene TRBV3-2) and TRBJ1-6, with D uncertain. The CDR3 spans 13 residues. Germline CDR1 is LGHDT and CDR2 is YNNKEL (reference sequence). V gave up 4 bases and J gave up 7 bases, with 8 bases separating them. Here the CDR3 reads CASSRLENSPLHF. CDR3 nucleotide sequence: TGTGCCAGCAGCCGACTAGAAAATTCACCCCTCCACTTT.

V gene TRBV19 combines with J gene TRBJ2-3; 7 nucleotides match TRBD1. CDR1 and CDR2 (germline): LNHDA, SQIVND (reference sequence). This CDR3 is built from 16 residues. V trimming: 6 bases; J trimming: 3 bases; junction bases outside the gene matches: 12. CDR3 in DNA: TGTGCCAGTAGCCTCTCGGGAACAGGGGTGACAGATACGCAGTATTTT. Protein product: CASSLSGTGVTDTQYF.

V and J are TRBV7-8 and TRBJ2-5; the match to TRBD1 covers 10 bases. The junction had 7 bases not matched to a gene; V was cut back by 6 bases and J by 3 bases. The CDR3 totals 15 residues. Germline values: CDR1 SGHVS, CDR2 FQNEAQ. The CDR3 DNA sequence: TGTGCCAGCAGTTTGGGGACAGGGGAAAAAGAGACCCAGTACTTC. This sequence encodes CASSLGTGEKETQYF.

This sequence joins TRBV5-1 and TRBJ1-6; D remains unclear. Germline CDR1 SGHRS, CDR2 YFSETQ. This CDR3 comprises 18 residues. V gave up 2 bases and J gave up 4 bases, with 19 bases separating them. Written as DNA, the CDR3 is TGCGCCAGCAGCTTAATCCCCACGAGGGAAAATTATAATTCACCCCTCCACTTT. Translated: CASSLIPTRENYNSPLHF. The whole variable domain, filled in from reference TRBV5-1 and TRBJ1-6, reads KAGVTQTPRYLIKTRGQQVTLSCSPISGHRSVSWYQQTPGQGLQFLFEYFSETQRNKGNFPGRFSGRQFSNSRSEMNVSTLELGDSALYLCASSLIPTRENYNSPLHFGNGTRLTVT.

The chain has TRBV9 and TRBJ2-2, with D maybe TRBD1 (6 bases). The CDR3 sequence is 16 residues long. V lost 0 bases and J lost 3, with 12 bases in between. The germline CDR1 and CDR2 sequences are SGDLS and YYNGEE. DNA for the CDR3: TGTGCCAGCAGCGTAGAACCCAGGGGTCACACCGGGGAGCTGTTTTTT. Its protein is CASSVEPRGHTGELFF.

This clone has a single count. This sequence joins TRBV15 and TRBJ2-7, with 9 bases lining up with TRBD1. CDR1 is LNHNV and CDR2 is YYDKDF in the germline V gene (reference sequence). The CDR3 has 16 amino acids. With 0 bases clipped from V and 3 bases from J, the junction kept 6 bases outside the gene matches. The CDR3 nucleotides read TGTGCCACCAGCAGAGAATATATGGGACAGGGCTACGAGCAGTACTTC. Translated, it gives CATSREYMGQGYEQYF.

The chain has TRBV19 and TRBJ1-5, with 10 nucleotides matching TRBD1. The length of the CDR3 is 15 residues. Germline V gene data show CDR1 as LNHDA and CDR2 as SQIVND (reference sequence). V shed 4 bases and J 6 bases; nucleotides not matched to a gene: 6. CDR3 loop: CASSRGTGVGQPQHF. In DNA form, the CDR3 reads TGTGCCAGTAGTAGGGGGACAGGGGTGGGTCAGCCCCAGCATTTT.